The sequence of this T cell receptor (beta chain) was determined in a study of read filtering for tumor transcriptome and immune sequencing. Background on the study: After DNase treatment, RNA was made into whole-transcriptome libraries.

CDR1 is MNHEY and CDR2 is SVGEGT in the germline V gene. The CDR3 consists of 14 residues. Note on this clonotype: What it binds is not known. At one of its ends the junction is not consistent with the germline gene, which may arise from a read error.

From roughly 390 ng of RNA, a library with molecular barcoded alpha/delta and beta/gamma adaptors was made. TCRdb ran MiXCR on the reads and lists one entry per CDR3 protein. The profile shows 46,000 or so distinct CDR3 sequences, approximately 18% of them singletons. Study-wide results and caveats: IR-seq captured clonotypes deeper and more reliably than RNA-seq. In IR-seq, single-read clonotypes were around 85% of clonotypes but around 3.5% of reads.

V and J are TRBV6-2 or TRBV6-3 and TRBJ1-2; 10 nucleotides align to TRBD1. Sequencing was done on a sample of a population of CD138-negative cells sorted from bone marrow. The TCR originated in a donor at least 40 years old with multiple myeloma. DNA of the CDR3: TGTGCCAGCAGTTGGGACAGGGGAAGCTATGGCTACATCTTC. This sequence encodes CASSWDRGSYGYIF.